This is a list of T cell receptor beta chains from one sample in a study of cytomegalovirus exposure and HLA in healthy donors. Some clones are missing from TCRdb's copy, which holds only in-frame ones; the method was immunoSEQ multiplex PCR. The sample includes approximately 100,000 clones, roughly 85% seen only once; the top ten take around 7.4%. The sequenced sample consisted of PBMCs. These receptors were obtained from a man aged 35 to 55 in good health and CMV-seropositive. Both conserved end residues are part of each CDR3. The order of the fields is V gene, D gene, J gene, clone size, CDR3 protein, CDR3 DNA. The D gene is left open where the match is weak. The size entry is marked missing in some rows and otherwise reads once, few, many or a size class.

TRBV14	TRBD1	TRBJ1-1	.	CASSQVISQGADRTEAFF	TGTGCCAGCAGCCAAGTTATCTCGCAGGGGGCCGATAGGACTGAAGCTTTCTTT
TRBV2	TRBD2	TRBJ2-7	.	CASSELAGAPEEYF	TGTGCCAGCAGTGAACTAGCGGGGGCCCCGGAGGAGTACTTC
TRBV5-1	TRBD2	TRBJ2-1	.	CASSPGLAVNEQFF	TGCGCCAGCAGCCCGGGACTAGCGGTCAATGAGCAGTTCTTC
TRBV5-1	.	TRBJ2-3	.	CASREGRNEVTDTQYF	TGCGCCAGCAGGGAGGGACGGAACGAAGTCACAGATACGCAGTATTTT
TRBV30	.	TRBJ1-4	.	CAWSHTAVTNEKLFF	TGTGCCTGGAGTCACACGGCGGTAACTAATGAAAAACTGTTTTTT
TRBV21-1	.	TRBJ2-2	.	CASSKAPRTSGGFNTGELFF	TGTGCCAGCAGCAAAGCTCCCCGGACTAGCGGGGGCTTTAACACCGGGGAGCTGTTTTTT
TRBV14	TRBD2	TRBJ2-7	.	CASSEGLAGPYEQYF	TGTGCCAGCAGCGAAGGACTAGCGGGGCCCTACGAGCAGTACTTC
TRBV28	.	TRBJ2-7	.	CASSPKSGYEQYF	TGTGCCAGCTCGCCAAAGTCGGGCTACGAGCAGTACTTC
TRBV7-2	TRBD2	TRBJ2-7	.	CASSYKKGLAGGPGYEQYF	TGTGCCAGCAGCTATAAAAAGGGACTAGCGGGAGGCCCAGGGTACGAGCAGTACTTC
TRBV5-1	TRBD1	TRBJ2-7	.	CASSLMTGISSYEQYF	TGCGCCAGCAGCTTAATGACAGGGATCAGCTCCTACGAGCAGTACTTC
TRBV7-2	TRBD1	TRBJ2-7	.	CASSRDRGQNEQYF	TGTGCCAGCAGCCGGGACAGGGGGCAAAACGAGCAGTACTTC
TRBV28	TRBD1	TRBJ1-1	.	CASTRDRANTEAFF	TGTGCCAGCACCAGGGACAGGGCGAACACTGAAGCTTTCTTT
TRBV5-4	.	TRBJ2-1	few	CASSPPQVVYNEQFF	TGTGCCAGCAGCCCACCCCAGGTCGTCTACAATGAGCAGTTCTTC
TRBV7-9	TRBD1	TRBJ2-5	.	CASSPIGTGRETQYF	TGTGCCAGCAGCCCGATAGGGACAGGGAGAGAGACCCAGTACTTC
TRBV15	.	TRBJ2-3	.	CATSREREDYSDTQYF	TGTGCCACCAGCAGAGAGAGGGAGGATTACTCAGATACGCAGTATTTT
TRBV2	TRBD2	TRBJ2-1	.	CASRTLAGSWANEQFF	TGTGCCAGCAGGACCCTAGCGGGAAGCTGGGCCAATGAGCAGTTCTTC
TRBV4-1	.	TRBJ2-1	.	CASSQARGADSYNEQFF	TGCGCCAGCAGCCAAGCAAGAGGAGCGGACTCCTACAATGAGCAGTTCTTC
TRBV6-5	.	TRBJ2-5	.	CASHAGPRWETQYF	TGTGCCAGCCACGCAGGGCCTAGATGGGAGACCCAGTACTTC
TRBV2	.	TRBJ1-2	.	CASSEEGAIYGYTF	TGTGCCAGCAGTGAAGAGGGAGCCATCTATGGCTACACCTTC
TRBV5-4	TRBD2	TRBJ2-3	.	CASSLVSGRPDTQYF	TGTGCCAGCAGCTTGGTAAGCGGGAGGCCAGATACGCAGTATTTT